The T cell receptor (beta chain) under discussion was sequenced for a study of identical twins. This clonotype was detected a few times. Its target is not known. Germline CDR1 MDHEN, CDR2 SYDVKM. The CDR3 runs to 15 residues. Trimming removed 7 bases at V and 4 bases at J, with 17 bases between. TCRdb used MiXCR to reprocess the 5' RACE reads, holding one entry per CDR3 protein. The data show 500,000 to 600,000 distinct CDR3 sequences, about 20% seen once. Whole-study results and caveats: Models underestimated how often monozygotic twins shared out-of-frame TCR alpha.

These sequences were also reported in another study, on T cells expressing NK-cell markers.

Sequencing was done on a sample of CD4+ T cells sorted from blood. The chain employs TRBV28 and TRBJ2-1; D is tentatively TRBD1 or TRBD2 (6 bases each). The source of this sequence is a woman between 18 and 30 years old in good health. The CDR3 spells CASTSRRGQYNEQFF. DNA for the CDR3: TGTGCCAGCACCTCCCGGAGGGGACAATACAATGAGCAGTTCTTC.